Listed below are T cell receptor beta chains from one sample, sequenced in a study of blood T cell repertoires in COVID-19. Here immunoSEQ multiplex PCR was the method, and the copy in TCRdb shows in-frame clones only, minus some. Among 65,000 or so clones, 80% to 90% were seen once, and the ten largest hold 14% to 15%. Sequenced input: peripheral blood. The receptors were sampled from a man older than 75 with acute or convalescent COVID-19. The CDR3 runs from the conserved cysteine through the conserved F or W. Fields, in order: D gene, V gene, clone size, J gene, CDR3 DNA, CDR3 protein. D genes are given only for firm matches. A clone size is listed for some rows: how often the clone was seen (once, few, many), or a class if it is expanded.

d_call: TRBD1; v_call: TRBV27; clone_size: NA; j_call: TRBJ1-2; cdr3_nt: TGTGCCAGCAGTTTAATCGCTGGGACAGGGGGCGCATTCAGTGGCTACACCTTC; cdr3_aa: CASSLIAGTGGAFSGYTF
d_call: TRBD2; v_call: TRBV7-9; clone_size: NA; j_call: TRBJ2-1; cdr3_nt: TGTGCCAGCAGCCTCAGCGGGGGGGCCGGTAATGAGCAGTTCTTC; cdr3_aa: CASSLSGGAGNEQFF
d_call: NA; v_call: TRBV11-2; clone_size: NA; j_call: TRBJ1-5; cdr3_nt: TGTGCCAGCAGCTTAGATTACGGTAGCAATCAGCCCCAGCATTTT; cdr3_aa: CASSLDYGSNQPQHF
d_call: TRBD2; v_call: TRBV6-5; clone_size: NA; j_call: TRBJ2-1; cdr3_nt: TGTGCCAGCAGTTCAGCCCTAGCGGGGGGGAACAATGAGCAGTTCTTC; cdr3_aa: CASSSALAGGNNEQFF
d_call: NA; v_call: TRBV5-5; clone_size: NA; j_call: TRBJ2-7; cdr3_nt: TGTGCCAGCAGCTTGATTTACAGGGTTAACGAGCAGTACTTC; cdr3_aa: CASSLIYRVNEQYF
d_call: NA; v_call: TRBV9; clone_size: NA; j_call: TRBJ2-3; cdr3_nt: TGTGCCAGCAGCGTAGACGGGACTAGCACAGATACGCAGTATTTT; cdr3_aa: CASSVDGTSTDTQYF
d_call: NA; v_call: TRBV10-2; clone_size: NA; j_call: TRBJ1-5; cdr3_nt: TGCGCCAGCAGCCGAACGGGGGGGGATCAGCCCCAGCATTTT; cdr3_aa: CASSRTGGDQPQHF
d_call: NA; v_call: TRBV4-1; clone_size: NA; j_call: TRBJ2-5; cdr3_nt: TGCGCCAGCAGCCAGGGTCTCCGGGGGACCCAGTACTTC; cdr3_aa: CASSQGLRGTQYF
d_call: TRBD1; v_call: TRBV18; clone_size: NA; j_call: TRBJ2-2; cdr3_nt: TGTGCCAGCTCACCACCGACAGGGTTCGTGGGCACCGGGGAGCTGTTTTTT; cdr3_aa: CASSPPTGFVGTGELFF
d_call: TRBD2; v_call: TRBV27; clone_size: NA; j_call: TRBJ2-7; cdr3_nt: TGTGCCAGCAGGGACCAACGGGGGGGATCCTACGAGCAGTACTTC; cdr3_aa: CASRDQRGGSYEQYF
d_call: NA; v_call: TRBV6-5; clone_size: once; j_call: TRBJ2-5; cdr3_nt: TGTGCCAGCAGTTACTCGACCGGAGGGGCTAGGGAGACCCAGTACTTC; cdr3_aa: CASSYSTGGARETQYF
d_call: NA; v_call: TRBV6-5; clone_size: NA; j_call: TRBJ2-7; cdr3_nt: TGTGCCAGCAGCCCGCGGATCCTCCACGAGCAGTACTTC; cdr3_aa: CASSPRILHEQYF
d_call: NA; v_call: TRBV2; clone_size: NA; j_call: TRBJ1-2; cdr3_nt: TGTGCCAGCAGTGAGGATCAGGTTCTGTTCGGGAACACCTTC; cdr3_aa: CASSEDQVLFGNTF
d_call: NA; v_call: TRBV4-1; clone_size: NA; j_call: TRBJ2-7; cdr3_nt: TGCGCCAGCAGCCAAGGAACCACAGGAGGGAGGTACGAGCAGTACTTC; cdr3_aa: CASSQGTTGGRYEQYF
d_call: TRBD1; v_call: TRBV3-1/TRBV3-2; clone_size: NA; j_call: TRBJ1-5; cdr3_nt: TGTGCCAGCAGCCCATACAGGGGGGATCAGCCCCAGCATTTT; cdr3_aa: CASSPYRGDQPQHF
d_call: NA; v_call: TRBV11-2; clone_size: NA; j_call: TRBJ1-5; cdr3_nt: TGTGCCAGCAGCTCTGCCCTAGGGCCCTCGGGGAATCAGCCCCAGCATTTT; cdr3_aa: CASSSALGPSGNQPQHF
d_call: NA; v_call: TRBV11-3; clone_size: NA; j_call: TRBJ1-1; cdr3_nt: TGTGCCAGCAGCCTAGGGGGAAGTGGGGCCTTGAACACTGAAGCTTTCTTT; cdr3_aa: CASSLGGSGALNTEAFF
d_call: NA; v_call: TRBV6-5; clone_size: NA; j_call: TRBJ1-1; cdr3_nt: TGTGCCAGCATTCCTACGGGTATCATGAACACTGAAGCTTTCTTT; cdr3_aa: CASIPTGIMNTEAFF
d_call: TRBD2; v_call: TRBV6-5; clone_size: NA; j_call: TRBJ2-1; cdr3_nt: TGTGCCAGCAGCCCCACGGGGGGGCGAAATGAGCAGTTCTTC; cdr3_aa: CASSPTGGRNEQFF
d_call: NA; v_call: TRBV19; clone_size: NA; j_call: TRBJ1-2; cdr3_nt: TGTGCCAGTAGTCCCCGGGGGGACTATGGCTACACCTTC; cdr3_aa: CASSPRGDYGYTF
d_call: NA; v_call: TRBV30; clone_size: NA; j_call: TRBJ1-1; cdr3_nt: TGTGCCTGGGGGGACGGGATGAACACTGAAGCTTTCTTT; cdr3_aa: CAWGDGMNTEAFF
d_call: TRBD1; v_call: TRBV18; clone_size: NA; j_call: TRBJ1-2; cdr3_nt: TGTGCCACCGAACCGGACAGGCAGTATGGCTACACCTTC; cdr3_aa: CATEPDRQYGYTF
d_call: NA; v_call: TRBV3-1/TRBV3-2; clone_size: NA; j_call: TRBJ2-1; cdr3_nt: TGTGCCAGCAGCCAAACCAGAACCTACAATGAGCAGTTCTTC; cdr3_aa: CASSQTRTYNEQFF
d_call: TRBD2; v_call: TRBV10-2; clone_size: NA; j_call: TRBJ2-5; cdr3_nt: TGCGCCAGCAGTGATATAGCGGGGGGCTTCCAAGAGACCCAGTACTTC; cdr3_aa: CASSDIAGGFQETQYF
d_call: TRBD2; v_call: TRBV6-5; clone_size: few; j_call: TRBJ2-2; cdr3_nt: TGTGCCAGCAGTTTCACACTAGCGGGGGGGCACGGGGAGCTGTTTTTT; cdr3_aa: CASSFTLAGGHGELFF
d_call: TRBD1; v_call: TRBV18; clone_size: NA; j_call: TRBJ2-7; cdr3_nt: TGTGCCAGCTCACCACCGAAGGGACAGGGGCCCTACGAGCAGTACTTC; cdr3_aa: CASSPPKGQGPYEQYF
d_call: TRBD1; v_call: TRBV27; clone_size: once; j_call: TRBJ1-1; cdr3_nt: TGTGCCAGCAGTAGAGGACAGGGGGCATTGCGAATGAACACTGAAGCTTTCTTT; cdr3_aa: CASSRGQGALRMNTEAFF
d_call: NA; v_call: TRBV5-5; clone_size: NA; j_call: TRBJ1-1; cdr3_nt: TGTGCCAGCAGCCTCGTTGTGGGCTGGAACACTGAAGCTTTCTTT; cdr3_aa: CASSLVVGWNTEAFF
d_call: NA; v_call: TRBV4-2; clone_size: NA; j_call: TRBJ1-1; cdr3_nt: TGTGCCAGCAGCCAAGGTGGCTTGAACACTGAAGCTTTCTTT; cdr3_aa: CASSQGGLNTEAFF
d_call: NA; v_call: TRBV2; clone_size: NA; j_call: TRBJ1-5; cdr3_nt: TGTGCCAGCAGAGAATACAGGAACAATCAGCCCCAGCATTTT; cdr3_aa: CASREYRNNQPQHF
d_call: TRBD2; v_call: TRBV18; clone_size: once; j_call: TRBJ2-5; cdr3_nt: TGTGCCAGCTCACCCGTGGGGACTAGCGGGGGCCAAGAGACCCAGTACTTC; cdr3_aa: CASSPVGTSGGQETQYF
d_call: NA; v_call: TRBV7-8; clone_size: NA; j_call: TRBJ1-3; cdr3_nt: TGTGCCAGCAGCCCGGGGGGCAGCTCTGGAAACACCATATATTTT; cdr3_aa: CASSPGGSSGNTIYF
d_call: NA; v_call: TRBV9; clone_size: once; j_call: TRBJ1-3; cdr3_nt: TGTGCCAGCAGCCCAGTGATTGGAAACACCATATATTTT; cdr3_aa: CASSPVIGNTIYF
d_call: TRBD1; v_call: TRBV6-5; clone_size: NA; j_call: TRBJ1-1; cdr3_nt: TGTGCCAGCCTGGACAGGGGGAAGAACACTGAAGCTTTCTTT; cdr3_aa: CASLDRGKNTEAFF
d_call: TRBD1; v_call: TRBV2; clone_size: NA; j_call: TRBJ2-3; cdr3_nt: TGTGCCAGCGGACAGGGTTCTGGCACAGATACGCAGTATTTT; cdr3_aa: CASGQGSGTDTQYF
d_call: TRBD2; v_call: TRBV10-3; clone_size: NA; j_call: TRBJ2-3; cdr3_nt: TGTGCCATTCGGATACTAGCGGAACACACAGATACGCAGTATTTT; cdr3_aa: CAIRILAEHTDTQYF
d_call: TRBD1; v_call: TRBV2; clone_size: NA; j_call: TRBJ2-7; cdr3_nt: TGTGCCAGCTTCAGGGGGTACTCCTACGAGCAGTACTTC; cdr3_aa: CASFRGYSYEQYF
d_call: TRBD1; v_call: TRBV7-9; clone_size: NA; j_call: TRBJ1-4; cdr3_nt: TGTGCCAGCAGCTTATGGACAGGGGGCCGAACTAATGAAAAACTGTTTTTT; cdr3_aa: CASSLWTGGRTNEKLFF
d_call: TRBD1; v_call: TRBV4-1; clone_size: NA; j_call: TRBJ1-5; cdr3_nt: TGCGCCAGCAGCCAAACAGGGGGTAATCTACAGCCCCAGCATTTT; cdr3_aa: CASSQTGGNLQPQHF
d_call: NA; v_call: TRBV12-5; clone_size: NA; j_call: TRBJ2-5; cdr3_nt: TGTGCTAGTGGTCGAAGGGGGGGCGGAGAGACCCAGTACTTC; cdr3_aa: CASGRRGGGETQYF
d_call: NA; v_call: TRBV18; clone_size: few; j_call: TRBJ1-1; cdr3_nt: TGTGCCAGCTCACCACCGGACTCGAGAGGAGCTTTCTTT; cdr3_aa: CASSPPDSRGAFF
d_call: NA; v_call: TRBV6-5; clone_size: NA; j_call: TRBJ1-3; cdr3_nt: TGTGCCAGCAGTTCCGACAGGTACTCTGGAAACACCATATATTTT; cdr3_aa: CASSSDRYSGNTIYF
d_call: NA; v_call: TRBV6-1; clone_size: NA; j_call: TRBJ1-3; cdr3_nt: TGTGCCAGCAGTGATCCCGGGACACCTAGCTCTGGAAACACCATATATTTT; cdr3_aa: CASSDPGTPSSGNTIYF
d_call: NA; v_call: TRBV18; clone_size: NA; j_call: TRBJ2-5; cdr3_nt: TGTGCCAGCTCACCTACCAGAGGCCAAGAGACCCAGTACTTC; cdr3_aa: CASSPTRGQETQYF
d_call: TRBD1; v_call: TRBV9; clone_size: NA; j_call: TRBJ1-5; cdr3_nt: TGTGCCAGCAGCGGGACCGGGACAGGGATGGAGCCCCAGCATTTT; cdr3_aa: CASSGTGTGMEPQHF
d_call: NA; v_call: TRBV18; clone_size: few; j_call: TRBJ1-1; cdr3_nt: TGTGCCAGCTCACCATCCAGGGAAAGGGCAGCTTTCTTT; cdr3_aa: CASSPSRERAAFF
d_call: TRBD1; v_call: TRBV7-6; clone_size: few; j_call: TRBJ1-3; cdr3_nt: TGTGCCAGCAGCTTGGGCGGGACAGGGGGCCACACCATATATTTT; cdr3_aa: CASSLGGTGGHTIYF
d_call: NA; v_call: TRBV2; clone_size: NA; j_call: TRBJ1-3; cdr3_nt: TGTGCCAGCACCCAACAGACCTTCACCTCTGGAAACACCATATATTTT; cdr3_aa: CASTQQTFTSGNTIYF
d_call: NA; v_call: TRBV19; clone_size: NA; j_call: TRBJ2-2; cdr3_nt: TGTGCCAGTAGTACCTCCATTGGGGGCGCGGGCACCGGGGAGCTGTTTTTT; cdr3_aa: CASSTSIGGAGTGELFF
d_call: NA; v_call: TRBV19; clone_size: NA; j_call: TRBJ2-2; cdr3_nt: TGTGCCAGTAGTATCAACCCCGCAGGGACCGGGGAGCTGTTTTTT; cdr3_aa: CASSINPAGTGELFF
d_call: TRBD1; v_call: TRBV5-1; clone_size: NA; j_call: TRBJ1-1; cdr3_nt: TGCGCCAGCAGCATAGGACAGGCGACTGAAGCTTTCTTT; cdr3_aa: CASSIGQATEAFF
d_call: TRBD1; v_call: TRBV18; clone_size: NA; j_call: TRBJ2-1; cdr3_nt: TGTGCCAGCTCATCCATCCGGGACAGGGGGCGGGGTGAGCAGTTCTTC; cdr3_aa: CASSSIRDRGRGEQFF
d_call: TRBD2; v_call: TRBV7-3; clone_size: few; j_call: TRBJ2-2; cdr3_nt: TGTGCCAGCAGCTTAAAGTCGCTAGCGGGGCGTACCGGGGAGCTGTTTTTT; cdr3_aa: CASSLKSLAGRTGELFF
d_call: NA; v_call: TRBV12-3/TRBV12-4; clone_size: NA; j_call: TRBJ1-1; cdr3_nt: TGTGCCAGCAGCAAACAGGGGAACACTGAAGCTTTCTTT; cdr3_aa: CASSKQGNTEAFF
d_call: NA; v_call: TRBV5-1; clone_size: NA; j_call: TRBJ2-3; cdr3_nt: TGCGCCAGCAGCTTGCGCCCGGGGGAAGGAGATACGCAGTATTTT; cdr3_aa: CASSLRPGEGDTQYF